This TCR beta chain was sequenced during a study of blood T cells in healthy people across ages. This clonotype came up once. This CDR3 contains 16 residues. Germline V CDR1 and CDR2: SQVTM, ANQGSEA. Using a J-beta primer mix together with a sample-barcoded 5' primer, a second PCR was run for roughly 6 to 12 cycles. From the 5' RACE reads, TCRdb called clonotypes with MiXCR, one entry per CDR3 protein. The data contain around 780,000 distinct CDR3 sequences, just over 55% of them seen just once; the ten biggest clones take up more than 25%. The chain joins TRBV29-1 to TRBJ2-5; 8 bases line up with TRBD1. TRBJ2-7 matches the DNA end more closely, so the J call is doubtful. This clonotype was obtained from a man aged 40-49 years in good health. The sequenced sample was blood. CDR3 sequence reads: CSVASHDTGTGHEQYF. DNA of the CDR3: TGCAGCGTTGCCTCCCACGATACCGGGACAGGCCACGAGCAGTACTTC.